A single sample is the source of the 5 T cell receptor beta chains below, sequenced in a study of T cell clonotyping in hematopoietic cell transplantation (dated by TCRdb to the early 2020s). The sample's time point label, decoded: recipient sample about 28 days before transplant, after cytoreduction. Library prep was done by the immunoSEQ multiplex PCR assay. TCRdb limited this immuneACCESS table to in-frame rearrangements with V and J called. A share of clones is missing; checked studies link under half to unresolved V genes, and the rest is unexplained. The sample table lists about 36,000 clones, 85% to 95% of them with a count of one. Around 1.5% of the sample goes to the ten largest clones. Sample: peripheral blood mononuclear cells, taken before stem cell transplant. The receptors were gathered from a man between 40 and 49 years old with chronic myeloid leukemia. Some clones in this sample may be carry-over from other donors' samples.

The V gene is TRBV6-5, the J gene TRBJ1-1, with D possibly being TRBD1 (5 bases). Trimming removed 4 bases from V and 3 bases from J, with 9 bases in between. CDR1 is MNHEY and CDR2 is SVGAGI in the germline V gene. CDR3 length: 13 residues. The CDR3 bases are TGTGCCAGCAGTTGGACGGGGGACACTGAAGCTTTCTTT. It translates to CASSWTGDTEAFF.

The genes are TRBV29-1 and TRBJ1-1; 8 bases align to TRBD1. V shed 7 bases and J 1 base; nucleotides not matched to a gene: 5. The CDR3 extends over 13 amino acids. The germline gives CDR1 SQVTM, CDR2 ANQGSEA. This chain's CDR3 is CSGSTGENTEAFF. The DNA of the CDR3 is TGCAGCGGATCGACAGGGGAGAACACTGAAGCTTTCTTT.

The CDR3 sequence is CASSPQGYQPQHF. DNA for the CDR3: TGCGCCAGCAGCCCGCAGGGTTATCAGCCCCAGCATTTT. The chain joins TRBV5-1 to TRBJ1-5; D is possibly TRBD1 (5 bases). This CDR3 contains 13 residues. The V gene's germline CDR1 is SGHRS and CDR2 YFSETQ. With 4 bases removed from V and 5 bases from J, the gap between germline ends came to 10 bases.

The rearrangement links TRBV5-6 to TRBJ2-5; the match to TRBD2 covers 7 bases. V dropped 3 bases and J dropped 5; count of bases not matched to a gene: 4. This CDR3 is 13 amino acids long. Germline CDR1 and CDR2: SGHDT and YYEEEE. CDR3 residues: CASSYISGETQYF. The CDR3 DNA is TGTGCCAGCAGCTATATTAGCGGGGAGACCCAGTACTTC.

The DNA of the CDR3 is TGTGCCAGCAGACGAAAGGGACAGCTCTTCTATGGCTACACCTTC. This gives the protein CASRRKGQLFYGYTF. The chain is built from TRBV28 and TRBJ1-2; 7 bases agree with TRBD1. This CDR3 has 15 amino acids. CDR1 and CDR2 (germline): MDHEN, SYDVKM. Trimming cost V 6 bases and J 4 bases; bases outside gene matches: 11.